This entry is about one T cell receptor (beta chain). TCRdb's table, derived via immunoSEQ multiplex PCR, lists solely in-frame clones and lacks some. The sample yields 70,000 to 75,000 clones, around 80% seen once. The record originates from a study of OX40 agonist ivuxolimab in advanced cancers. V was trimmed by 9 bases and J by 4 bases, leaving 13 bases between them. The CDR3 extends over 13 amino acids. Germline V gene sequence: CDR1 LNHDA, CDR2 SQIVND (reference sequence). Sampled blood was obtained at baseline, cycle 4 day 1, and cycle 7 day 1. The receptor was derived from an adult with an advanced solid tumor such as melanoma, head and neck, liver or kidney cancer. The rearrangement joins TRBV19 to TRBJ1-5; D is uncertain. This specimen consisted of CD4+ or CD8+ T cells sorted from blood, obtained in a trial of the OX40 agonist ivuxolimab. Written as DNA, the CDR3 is TGTGCCAGCCGCGGCAGCCAGAATCAGCCCCAGCATTTT. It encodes CASRGSQNQPQHF.